Detailed here is one T cell receptor (beta chain). This entry comes from a study of control samples from healthy donors and cancer patients. CDR3 size: 15 residues. Germline CDR1 reads LGHDT; CDR2 reads YNNKEL (reference sequence). Germline trimming cut 1 base from V and 4 bases from J; bases unmatched to any gene: 3. Here immunoSEQ multiplex PCR was the method, and the copy in TCRdb shows in-frame clones only, minus some. Seen here are about 180,000 clones, 85% to 95% observed once, and the top ten hold just over 1.4%. The clonotype comes from a man aged 25 to 40 in good health. Sequencing was performed on blood. This chain links TRBV3-1 (or the pseudogene TRBV3-2) with TRBJ2-5; 10 bases fit TRBD2. CDR3 nucleotides: TGTGCCAGCAGCCAAGCTAGCGGGAGACCAGAGACCCAGTACTTC. Protein product: CASSQASGRPETQYF.